One sample yielded the 30 T cell receptor beta chains listed below, sequenced in a study of T-cell reconstitution after alpha-beta-depleted transplantation in children (dated by TCRdb to the mid-2010s). The method behind the library was PCR. Data came from an Illumina HiSeq 2500. To normalize quantification of the TCRbeta repertoire, the TCR libraries were built with molecular barcoding that relied on unique molecular identifiers. The raw public reads went through TCRdb reprocessing: fastp at Q25, MiXCR clone calling, in-frame beta chains kept. Every CDR3 protein is listed once, alongside the most common genes and DNA of its rows. This sample holds about a million distinct CDR3 sequences; roughly 29% were observed only once. The top ten clonotypes cover about 28% of the sample. The treatment or condition label, read with the paper, signifies: allogeneic hematopoietic cell transplantation with graft depleted of TCRalphabeta T cells and CD19 B cells.

The input for sequencing was PBMCs, mostly from graft donor cells, taken 360 days after TCRalphabeta/CD19-depleted stem cell transplant. The receptors derive from a boy younger than two who had a stem cell transplant for SCID, so the T cells may come from the graft donor.

The rearrangement joins TRBV5-1 to TRBJ2-7, with D tentatively TRBD2 (6 bases). The CDR3 consists of 13 residues. V was clipped by 4 bases and J by 1 base, with 9 bases between them. Germline assignment: CDR1 SGHRS and CDR2 YFSETQ. CDR3 sequence: CASSNGGSYEQYF. The CDR3 DNA sequence: TGCGCCAGCAGCAACGGGGGTTCCTACGAGCAGTACTTC.

This chain uses TRBV15 with TRBJ2-7, with TRBD2 matching over 7 bases. With V trimmed by 3 bases and J by 7 bases, 6 bases remained unmatched. The CDR3 has 13 residues. The germline V gene encodes CDR1 LNHNV and CDR2 YYDKDF (reference sequence). CDR3: CATSRGWGGEQYF. The CDR3 nucleotides read TGTGCCACCAGCAGGGGATGGGGAGGGGAGCAGTACTTC.

This clonotype was counted a few times. This chain links TRBV6-2 or TRBV6-3 with TRBJ2-1; 10 bases fit TRBD2. CDR1 is MNHEY and CDR2 is SVGEGT in the germline V gene. The junction had 5 bases not matched to a gene; V was cut back by 0 bases and J by 6 bases. This CDR3 spans 16 amino acids. The CDR3 is CASSYSKAGGPNEQFF. CDR3 coding DNA: TGTGCCAGCAGTTACTCGAAAGCGGGGGGGCCCAATGAGCAGTTCTTC.

Only a few counts were recorded for this clonotype. The chain uses TRBV2 and TRBJ2-7, with 9 bases fitting TRBD1. Per germline, CDR1 SNHLY and CDR2 FYNNEI. This CDR3 region has 15 residues. Losses at the gene ends were 5 bases for V and 5 bases for J; bases not matched to a gene: 10. The CDR3 coding sequence is TGTGCCAGCAGTCCACAGACAGGGGGGATCGACGAGCAGTACTTC. This translates into CASSPQTGGIDEQYF.

The V and J genes are TRBV18 and TRBJ1-4, with D hard to call. The CDR3 runs 15 residues. Trimming shortened V by 3 bases and J by 3 bases, and 11 bases separated the two germline ends. Germline V gene lookup returns CDR1 KGHSH and CDR2 LQKENI. For the CDR3, the DNA is TGTGCCAGCTCACCTCTCGGAAGCCCTAATGAAAAACTGTTTTTT. Protein: CASSPLGSPNEKLFF.

The CDR3 sequence: CASSQGRQEPGTQYF. Here the CDR3 DNA reads TGTGCCAGCAGCCAGGGGAGGCAGGAACCGGGGACCCAGTACTTC. The rearrangement uses TRBV11-2 and TRBJ2-5; D may match TRBD1 or TRBD2 (6 bases each). V gave up 5 bases and J gave up 7 bases, with 20 bases separating them. The germline CDR1 and CDR2 sequences are SGHAT and FQNNGV. CDR3 size: 15 residues.

This clonotype was picked up a small number of times. The V call is TRBV12-3 or TRBV12-4, the J call TRBJ2-1, with 11 bases fitting TRBD2. The CDR3 totals 15 residues. J lost 5 bases, V lost 7 bases, and 7 bases had no gene match. CDR3 coding DNA: TGTGCCAGCACTCAAAGACTAGCGGGGAACAATGAGCAGTTCTTC. Its translation is CASTQRLAGNNEQFF.

This clonotype was picked up a small number of times. This rearrangement joins TRBV5-1 to TRBJ2-3; 7 positions agree with TRBD1. The CDR3 is 15 residues long. Germline-derived CDR1 and CDR2 are SGHRS and YFSETQ. Trimming cost V 3 bases and J 5 bases; bases outside gene matches: 9. The CDR3 sequence: CASSSRTGGGDTQYF. The CDR3 region has the DNA TGCGCCAGCAGCTCGCGGACAGGAGGAGGAGATACGCAGTATTTT.

The chain carries TRBV9 and TRBJ1-5; 9 bases map to TRBD1. Germline CDR1 reads SGDLS; CDR2 reads YYNGEE. The CDR3 has 15 residues. V shed 2 bases and J 6 bases; nucleotides not matched to a gene: 6. CDR3 DNA: TGTGCCAGCAGCGTTTCGGGACAGGGATCTCAGCCCCAGCATTTT. This codes for CASSVSGQGSQPQHF.

V is TRBV12-3 or TRBV12-4 and J is TRBJ2-1, with 7 bases lining up with TRBD1. This CDR3 is 13 amino acids long. V dropped 2 bases and J dropped 8; count of bases not matched to a gene: 3. The CDR3 is CASSLKGAYEQFF. The CDR3 nucleotides are TGTGCCAGCAGTTTAAAGGGGGCGTATGAGCAGTTCTTC.

This clonotype was picked up a small number of times. This chain uses TRBV28 with TRBJ1-2, with D unclear. This CDR3 is 15 amino acids long. V lost 4 bases and J lost 7, with 19 bases in between. Germline CDR1 reads MDHEN; CDR2 reads SYDVKM. The CDR3 region is CASSWFKESGLGYTF. CDR3 coding DNA: TGTGCCAGCAGTTGGTTCAAGGAGTCTGGCCTTGGCTACACCTTC.

CDR3 residues: CASSFWTGNAREQFF. The DNA for the CDR3 is TGTGCCAGCAGCTTTTGGACAGGGAATGCCCGGGAGCAGTTCTTC. The chain combines TRBV5-6 with TRBJ2-1; 8 bases agree with TRBD1. The V segment lost 2 bases and the J segment 10 bases; nucleotides outside the gene matches: 11. CDR1 and CDR2 (germline): SGHDT, YYEEEE. This CDR3 is built from 15 residues.

This clonotype has only a few counts. The CDR3 bases are TGTGCCAGCATCTGGGACAGCTTAGCTAACTATGGCTACACCTTC. This gives the protein CASIWDSLANYGYTF. This sequence joins TRBV27 and TRBJ1-2, with 7 bases aligning to TRBD1. Germline loops: CDR1 MNHEY, CDR2 SMNVEV (reference sequence). CDR3 size: 15 residues. Trimming at V came to 7 bases and at J to 0 bases, leaving 8 bases not matched to a gene.

This clonotype was counted a few times. The CDR3: CATPKAGLNTGELFF. Here the CDR3 DNA reads TGTGCCACCCCCAAGGCGGGGTTAAACACCGGGGAGCTGTTTTTT. The chain couples TRBV15 to TRBJ2-2; maybe TRBD2 (6 bases). V lost 8 bases to trimming and J lost 2 bases, with 15 bases between them. The CDR3 loop spans 15 amino acids. From germline, CDR1 is LNHNV and CDR2 YYDKDF (reference sequence).

The chain carries TRBV18 and TRBJ2-7; 8 bases fit TRBD1. The V gene's germline CDR1 is KGHSH and CDR2 LQKENI. The ends lost 3 bases at V and 5 bases at J; junction bases unmatched: 6. The CDR3 loop spans 14 amino acids. CDR3 loop: CASSPYTGGDEQYF. The CDR3 region has the DNA TGTGCCAGCTCACCTTACACAGGGGGAGACGAGCAGTACTTC.

The V gene is TRBV9, the J gene TRBJ1-1, with 8 bases that match TRBD1. This CDR3 region has 17 residues. Germline-derived CDR1 and CDR2 are SGDLS and YYNGEE. J was trimmed by 1 base and V by 3 bases; bases with no gene match: 11. The CDR3 nucleotides read TGTGCCAGCAGCGCCCGACTCGGACAGGGAGGGAACACTGAAGCTTTCTTT. Translating it yields CASSARLGQGGNTEAFF.

The rearrangement joins TRBV4-2 to TRBJ2-2; D possibly corresponds to TRBD2 (7 bases). Between the trimmed V and J ends, which lost 0 bases and 5 bases, there was a span of 19 bases. Looked up from germline, CDR1 is LGHNA and CDR2 is YNFKEQ. This CDR3 region has 18 residues. CDR3 amino acids: CASSQDWIGGDVTGELFF. DNA of the CDR3: TGTGCCAGCAGCCAAGATTGGATAGGGGGGGATGTTACCGGGGAGCTGTTTTTT.

This clonotype came up a few times. The chain carries TRBV6-6 and TRBJ2-5, with D unclear. Germline V gene lookup returns CDR1 MNHNY and CDR2 SVGAGI (reference sequence). V dropped 7 bases and J dropped 1 base, with 10 bases sitting between them. The CDR3 covers 13 residues. The CDR3 DNA is TGTGCCAGCACCTGGACGATCCAAGAGACCCAGTACTTC. Translated: CASTWTIQETQYF.

The chain has TRBV4-2 and TRBJ2-1; 7 nucleotides line up with TRBD2. Germline assignment: CDR1 LGHNA and CDR2 YNFKEQ. Trimming removed 4 bases from V and 9 bases from J; junction bases left unmatched: 6. This CDR3 spans 13 amino acids. CDR3 sequence: CASSPPSGVEQFF. For the CDR3, the DNA is TGTGCCAGCAGCCCCCCGAGCGGGGTTGAGCAGTTCTTC.

In DNA, the CDR3 is TGCGCCAGCAGCTGGAGACAGGGTGTGAACACCGGGGAGCTGTTTTTT. Amino acid sequence: CASSWRQGVNTGELFF. The chain employs TRBV5-1 and TRBJ2-2; 7 bases map to TRBD1. This CDR3 spans 16 amino acids. V shed 3 bases and J 1 base; nucleotides not matched to a gene: 6. Germline-derived CDR1 and CDR2 are SGHRS and YFSETQ. The variable domain in full, with the rest retrieved from reference TRBV5-1 and TRBJ2-2, is KAGVTQTPRYLIKTRGQQVTLSCSPISGHRSVSWYQQTPGQGLQFLFEYFSETQRNKGNFPGRFSGRQFSNSRSEMNVSTLELGDSALYLCASSWRQGVNTGELFFGEGSRLTVL.

This chain joins TRBV5-1 and TRBJ2-5, with D possibly being TRBD1 (6 bases). This CDR3 has 14 amino acids. The V gene's germline CDR1 is SGHRS and CDR2 YFSETQ. The germline V and J ends were trimmed by 4 bases and 0 bases, with 10 bases remaining between them. CDR3 protein: CASSGGRYQETQYF. The CDR3 nucleotides are TGCGCCAGCAGCGGGGGCCGATACCAAGAGACCCAGTACTTC.

This sequence joins TRBV10-3 and TRBJ2-3; weak D call: TRBD2 (5 bases). V lost 6 bases and J 3 bases, leaving 10 bases between the germline ends. The CDR3 runs to 13 residues. Germline V gives CDR1 ENHRY, CDR2 SYGVKD. The CDR3 bases are TGTGCCATCAGCTCGGACTTAACAGATACGCAGTATTTT. This translates into CAISSDLTDTQYF.

In its sample, this clonotype was seen once. The rearrangement uses TRBV28 and TRBJ2-4; 7 bases fit TRBD2. V gave up 5 bases and J gave up 0 bases; unmatched junction bases: 10. Germline values: CDR1 MDHEN, CDR2 SYDVKM. This CDR3 spans 17 amino acids. Written as DNA, the CDR3 is TGTGCCAGCAGTCCTTGGCGTAGCGGGTTAGCCAAAAACATTCAGTACTTC. Translation gives CASSPWRSGLAKNIQYF.

The J gene is TRBJ2-3, the V gene TRBV10-3; D is unresolved. CDR1 and CDR2 (germline): ENHRY, SYGVKD. The CDR3 loop spans 13 amino acids. Trimming took off 2 bases at V and 3 bases at J, with 6 bases between the two ends. CDR3 loop: CAISERVTDTQYF. As DNA, the CDR3 is TGTGCCATCAGTGAGCGAGTAACAGATACGCAGTATTTT.

This chain joins TRBV12-3 or TRBV12-4 and TRBJ2-1, with D unclear. V shed 6 bases and J shed 4 bases, with 13 bases lying between them. The CDR3 covers 14 residues. In DNA, the CDR3 is TGTGCCAGCAGCGCCGAGTTCTCTTACAATGAGCAGTTCTTC. It translates to CASSAEFSYNEQFF.

The CDR3 loop is CASSFEVRMNTEAFF. DNA for the CDR3: TGTGCCAGCAGTTTTGAGGTACGGATGAACACTGAAGCTTTCTTT. The V call is TRBV12-3 or TRBV12-4, the J call TRBJ1-1, with D uncertain. V gave up 3 bases and J gave up 0 bases, with 11 bases separating them. This CDR3 has 15 amino acids.

The rearrangement uses TRBV5-1 and TRBJ2-5, with 14 bases identical to TRBD2. Trimming at V came to 1 base and at J to 9 bases, leaving 8 bases not matched to a gene. This CDR3 has 16 residues. Germline values: CDR1 SGHRS, CDR2 YFSETQ. The CDR3 reads CASSLMGTSGGVAQYF. The CDR3 bases are TGCGCCAGCAGCTTGATGGGGACTAGCGGGGGTGTAGCCCAGTACTTC.

The rearrangement joins TRBV5-1 to TRBJ2-2, with D possibly being TRBD1 or TRBD2 (5 bases each). The CDR3 has 14 amino acids. CDR1 SGHRS and CDR2 YFSETQ come from the germline V gene. The V and J ends lost 4 bases and 6 bases respectively, with 13 bases between them. CDR3 in amino acids: CASSNGAVAGELFF. In nucleotides, the CDR3 is TGCGCCAGCAGCAACGGGGCGGTTGCCGGGGAGCTGTTTTTT.

The sample holds a few counts of this clonotype. The chain links TRBV4-3 to TRBJ2-7; 8 nucleotides agree with TRBD1. This CDR3 has 15 amino acids. Per the germline V gene, CDR1 is LGHNA and CDR2 is YSLEER. With 1 base clipped from V and 0 bases from J, the junction kept 2 bases outside the gene matches. The CDR3: CASSQGDRYSYEQYF. The CDR3 DNA reads as TGCGCCAGCAGCCAAGGGGACAGGTACTCCTACGAGCAGTACTTC.

The CDR3 protein is CASSLYSGGAISTDTQYF. CDR3 bases: TGTGCCAGCAGCTTATATAGCGGGGGGGCAATTTCCACAGATACGCAGTATTTT. The chain has TRBV7-8 and TRBJ2-3; 11 nucleotides align to TRBD2. Germline CDR1 is SGHVS and CDR2 is FQNEAQ. V shed 2 bases and J 2 bases; nucleotides not matched to a gene: 9. CDR3 length: 18 residues.